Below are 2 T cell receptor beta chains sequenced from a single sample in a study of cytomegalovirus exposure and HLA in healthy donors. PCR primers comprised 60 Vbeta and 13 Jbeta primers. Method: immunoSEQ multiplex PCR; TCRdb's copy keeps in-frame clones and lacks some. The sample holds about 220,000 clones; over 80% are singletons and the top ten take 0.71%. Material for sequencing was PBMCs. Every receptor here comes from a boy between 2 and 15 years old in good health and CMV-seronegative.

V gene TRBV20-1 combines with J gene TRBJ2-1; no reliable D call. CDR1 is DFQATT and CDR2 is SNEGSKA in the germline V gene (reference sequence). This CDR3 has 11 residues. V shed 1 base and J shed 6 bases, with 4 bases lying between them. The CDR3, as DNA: TGCAGTGCTAGAGGTAGCAATGAGCAGTTCTTC. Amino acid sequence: CSARGSNEQFF.

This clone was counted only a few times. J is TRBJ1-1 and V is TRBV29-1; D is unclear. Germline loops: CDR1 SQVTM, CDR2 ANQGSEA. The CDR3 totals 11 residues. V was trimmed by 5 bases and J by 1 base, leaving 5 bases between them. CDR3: CSVTENTEAFF. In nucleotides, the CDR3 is TGCAGCGTTACAGAGAACACTGAAGCTTTCTTT.